This entry lists 7 T cell receptor beta chains sequenced from one sample in a study of T cell responses to AZD1222 COVID-19 vaccine. Profiled with immunoSEQ multiplex PCR; TCRdb holds only in-frame clones, not every one. Of over 110,000 clones in the sample, around 93% were seen once. This material consisted of peripheral blood, taken on day 0 of AZD1222 vaccination. Receptor source: an adult in good health.

This clone has more than one count but fewer than ten. The chain combines TRBV7-9 with TRBJ1-5, with 8 bases that match TRBD1. This CDR3 region has 14 residues. V dropped 8 bases and J dropped 5; count of bases not matched to a gene: 8. The germline CDR1 and CDR2 sequences are SEHNR and FQNEAQ (reference sequence). CDR3 sequence: CASAGTGKDQPQHF. The CDR3, as DNA: TGTGCCAGCGCTGGGACAGGTAAGGATCAGCCCCAGCATTTT.

V gene TRBV10-3 combines with J gene TRBJ2-2, with TRBD1 identical over 8 bases. Germline CDR1 and CDR2: ENHRY and SYGVKD. Trimming at V came to 6 bases and at J to 7 bases, leaving 13 bases not matched to a gene. This CDR3 has 16 amino acids. In DNA form, the CDR3 reads TGTGCCATCAGGGAGGAAGGCAGGGGGCTTGTCGGGGAGCTGTTTTTT. Translation gives CAIREEGRGLVGELFF.

The chain combines TRBV28 with TRBJ2-7; 8 bases match TRBD1. Per the germline V gene, CDR1 is MDHEN and CDR2 is SYDVKM. V shed 4 bases and J 7 bases; nucleotides not matched to a gene: 12. The CDR3 covers 15 residues. The CDR3, as DNA: TGTGCCAGCAGTTCAAGGGGACAGGCACCGGGGGAGCAGTACTTC. Its protein product is CASSSRGQAPGEQYF.

DNA for the CDR3: TGTGCCAGCATCCCTACCCAAGGGCTTCTGGGGACCCAGTACTTC. As protein: CASIPTQGLLGTQYF. The chain employs TRBV6-5 and TRBJ2-5, with D uncertain. Trimming removed 7 bases from V and 7 bases from J, with 22 bases in between. The CDR3 totals 15 residues. Germline assignment: CDR1 MNHEY and CDR2 SVGAGI.

The genes are TRBV10-3 and TRBJ2-1; weak D call: TRBD1 (6 bases). CDR3 length equals 14 residues. Germline assignment: CDR1 ENHRY and CDR2 SYGVKD. Trimming removed 6 bases at V and 2 bases at J, with 11 bases between. CDR3 nucleotides: TGTGCCATCAGGGCCCGGGACACCTACAATGAGCAGTTCTTC. It encodes CAIRARDTYNEQFF.

V gene TRBV27 combines with J gene TRBJ2-1; 7 nucleotides align to TRBD1. The CDR3 is made up of 11 amino acids. V shed 6 bases and J 15 bases; nucleotides not matched to a gene: 8. Germline V gene lookup returns CDR1 MNHEY and CDR2 SMNVEV (reference sequence). The CDR3 DNA follows: TGTGCCAGCAGCGAGGGGACAGCTCTGTTCTTC. Translated: CASSEGTALFF.

J is TRBJ2-5 and V is TRBV6-5; D may be TRBD2 (5 bases). This CDR3 comprises 11 residues. V was shortened by 6 bases and J by 5 bases, with 7 bases between the two germline ends. From germline, CDR1 is MNHEY and CDR2 SVGAGI. This CDR3 reads CASRRGETQYF. The CDR3 coding sequence is TGTGCCAGCAGGAGAGGGGAGACCCAGTACTTC.